A selection of T cell receptor beta chains follows, all from one sample in a study of blood T cell repertoires in COVID-19. Using immunoSEQ multiplex PCR, the repertoire was profiled, and TCRdb retains in-frame clones only, with some absent. This repertoire shows about 130,000 clones, around four fifths found once; its top ten account for around 20%. Sequencing was carried out using peripheral blood. The receptor set was obtained from a man older than 75 with acute or convalescent COVID-19. Both conserved end residues are part of each CDR3. Fields, in order: V gene, clone size, D gene, J gene, CDR3 protein, CDR3 DNA. A D gene is named only where the DNA matches it firmly. For some rows the clone size is stated as once, few or many, or as a class when expanded; others skip it.

>TRBV20-1|-|-|TRBJ1-1
CSASFSGVNTEAFF
TGCAGTGCTAGTTTTTCAGGGGTGAACACTGAAGCTTTCTTT
>TRBV3-1/TRBV3-2|-|-|TRBJ2-5
CASSQGGGLETQYF
TGTGCCAGCAGCCAAGGGGGGGGGCTTGAGACCCAGTACTTC
>TRBV5-1|-|-|TRBJ2-5
CASSLGTGMETQYF
TGCGCCAGCAGCTTGGGAACAGGGATGGAGACCCAGTACTTC
>TRBV20-1|-|-|TRBJ1-1
CSASRSGRRNTEAFF
TGCAGTGCTAGTAGGAGCGGGCGCAGGAACACTGAAGCTTTCTTT
>TRBV7-8|-|TRBD2|TRBJ2-6
CASSLGVAGPGANVLTF
TGTGCCAGCAGCCTAGGGGTAGCGGGACCTGGGGCCAACGTCCTGACTTTC
>TRBV18|-|TRBD1|TRBJ2-2
CASSPPEGAGSGELFF
TGTGCCAGCTCACCACCCGAGGGGGCTGGGTCCGGGGAGCTGTTTTTT
>TRBV6-2/TRBV6-3|-|-|TRBJ1-4
CASSYTGRYEKLFF
TGTGCCAGCAGTTACACAGGGAGATATGAAAAACTGTTTTTT
>TRBV5-4|-|-|TRBJ1-2
CASLREGGYGYTF
TGTGCCAGCTTGAGGGAAGGGGGTTATGGCTACACCTTC
>TRBV28|once|TRBD1|TRBJ2-3
CASRAAGQGSGTQYF
TGTGCCAGCAGGGCCGCGGGACAGGGGAGTGGTACGCAGTATTTT
>TRBV2|-|TRBD1|TRBJ1-4
CASRRGQGDEKLFF
TGTGCCTCTCGGAGGGGACAGGGAGATGAAAAACTGTTTTTT
>TRBV5-1|-|-|TRBJ2-5
CASTSSAGLGETQYF
TGCGCCAGCACAAGTTCAGCAGGACTGGGAGAGACCCAGTACTTC
>TRBV3-1/TRBV3-2|-|-|TRBJ2-4
CASSHEGQNIQYF
TGTGCCAGCAGCCATGAGGGCCAAAACATTCAGTACTTC
>TRBV5-1|few|TRBD1|TRBJ2-2
CASSTGQEGTGELFF
TGCGCCAGCAGTACGGGACAGGAGGGCACCGGGGAGCTGTTTTTT
>TRBV4-2|few|-|TRBJ2-1
CASSQGSGNNEQFF
TGTGCCAGCAGCCAAGGTAGCGGAAACAATGAGCAGTTCTTC
>TRBV10-1|-|TRBD1|TRBJ1-2
CASRRTGDNYGYTF
TGCGCCAGCAGGCGCACAGGGGATAACTATGGCTACACCTTC
>TRBV6-5|-|-|TRBJ1-5
CASSLGLAGPQHF
TGTGCCAGCAGTTTGGGACTCGCGGGGCCCCAGCATTTT
>TRBV11-1|few|TRBD1|TRBJ1-2
CASSPLTGGQHYGYTF
TGTGCCAGCAGCCCCTTGACAGGGGGCCAACACTATGGCTACACCTTC